What follows are 8 T cell receptor beta chains derived from one specimen sequenced in a study of cytomegalovirus exposure and HLA in healthy donors. This table comes from immunoSEQ multiplex PCR, and its TCRdb copy is limited to in-frame clones, with some not included. The table lists under 75,000 clones, almost 97% of them singletons. The sequenced sample was PBMCs. The receptor set was obtained from a woman aged 18-30 years in good health and CMV-seronegative.

The rearrangement joins TRBV28 to TRBJ1-5; tentatively, D is TRBD1 (6 bases). From germline, CDR1 is MDHEN and CDR2 SYDVKM. The length of the CDR3 is 16 residues. Deletions cut 3 bases from V and 0 bases from J, with 12 bases between. The CDR3 loop is CASSFRGGLSNQPQHF. CDR3 nucleotides: TGTGCCAGCAGTTTCCGGGGGGGGCTTAGCAATCAGCCCCAGCATTTT.

The rearrangement joins TRBV5-4 to TRBJ2-5, with TRBD1 as a possible D gene (7 bases). CDR1 and CDR2 (germline): SGHNT, YYREEE (reference sequence). CDR3 length: 15 residues. V lost 0 bases and J 4 bases, leaving 13 bases between the germline ends. CDR3 nucleotides: TGTGCCAGCAGCTTGGGGCAGGGGGGAGGAGAGACCCAGTACTTC. Amino acid sequence: CASSLGQGGGETQYF.

V is TRBV14 and J is TRBJ1-2, with D possibly TRBD1 on 5 matching bases. This CDR3 contains 13 residues. Germline V gene lookup returns CDR1 SGHDN and CDR2 FVKESK. Trimming took off 3 bases at V and 6 bases at J, with 11 bases between the two ends. CDR3: CASSQSSGDGYTF. The CDR3 DNA follows: TGTGCCAGCAGCCAGAGCTCGGGGGATGGCTACACCTTC.

The chain recombines TRBV7-2 with TRBJ2-7; a possible D gene is TRBD1 (5 bases). The ends were cut back, 1 base at V and 0 bases at J, with 10 bases in the middle. The germline gives CDR1 SGHTA, CDR2 FQGNSA. The CDR3 extends over 15 amino acids. The DNA for the CDR3 is TGTGCCAGCAGCTTAGACAGGTGGAGCTCCTACGAGCAGTACTTC. It codes for CASSLDRWSSYEQYF.

The chain has TRBV6-6 and TRBJ2-5, with TRBD1 matching 8 bases. The length of the CDR3 is 15 residues. CDR1 MNHNY and CDR2 SVGAGI come from the germline V gene (reference sequence). The J segment lost 5 bases and the V segment lost 7 bases, leaving 12 bases of the junction unmatched. The CDR3 sequence: CASNIQGDRGETQYF. CDR3 DNA sequence: TGTGCCAGCAACATACAGGGGGACCGAGGGGAGACCCAGTACTTC.

This clone was recorded once. The chain joins TRBV4-3 to TRBJ1-1; 7 bases agree with TRBD1. The germline gives CDR1 LGHNA, CDR2 YSLEER. The CDR3 contains 15 residues. Germline trimming cut 3 bases from V and 3 bases from J; bases unmatched to any gene: 7. The CDR3 DNA follows: TGCGCCAGCAGCCACTCCGACAGGGACCACACTGAAGCTTTCTTT. Amino acid sequence: CASSHSDRDHTEAFF.

This chain links TRBV27 with TRBJ1-4, with 11 bases matching TRBD1. The ends lost 4 bases at V and 8 bases at J; junction bases unmatched: 3. The length of the CDR3 is 14 residues. Germline V gene sequence: CDR1 MNHEY, CDR2 SMNVEV (reference sequence). The CDR3 region is CASSYGTGGEKLFF. CDR3 DNA: TGTGCCAGCAGTTACGGGACAGGGGGGGAAAAACTGTTTTTT.

The chain combines TRBV7-3 with TRBJ2-1, with 11 bases lining up with TRBD2. This CDR3 region has 16 residues. With 5 bases clipped from V and 0 bases from J, the junction kept 3 bases outside the gene matches. Germline V gene lookup returns CDR1 SGHTA and CDR2 FQGTGA. In nucleotides, the CDR3 is TGTGCCAGCAGCGCCACTAGCGGGGGCTCCTACAATGAGCAGTTCTTC. The encoded protein is CASSATSGGSYNEQFF.